This TCR beta chain is from a study of T-cell memory formation after mild COVID-19. Overall study results and limits: The finding that pre-infection memory included some responding clones suggested that cross-reactive memory joined.

This clonotype was detected a few times. Its cognate antigen is unknown. MiXCR, applied by TCRdb to the 5' RACE reads, yields one record per CDR3 protein. The sample records a few hundred thousand distinct CDR3 sequences, about 17% being singletons. In germline, CDR1 is SGHRS, CDR2 YFSETQ. This CDR3 comprises 14 residues. V was trimmed by 3 bases and J by 4 bases, leaving 13 bases between them. The receptor's source is a man aged 18 to 35 who had mild COVID-19 (a few samples of this study predate the infection). Cell type and time point are not known. The sequencing sample was made of PBMCs or a T cell subset sorted from them (not recorded which). The chain recombines TRBV5-1 with TRBJ2-5; D possibly matches TRBD1 or TRBD2 (5 bases each). CDR3 nucleotide sequence: TGCGCCAGCAGCTCTGGGACCTCTGGAGAGACCCAGTACTTC. Residues: CASSSGTSGETQYF.